These 29 T cell receptor beta chains share one sample of origin, sequenced in a study of PD-L1 blockade in urothelial cancer (dated by TCRdb to 2017 to 2019). Libraries were constructed by the immunoSEQ multiplex PCR assay. The immuneACCESS repertoire file appears here via TCRdb, limited to in-frame rearrangements. These files lack a portion of the clones; in checked studies, under half of the deficit traces to unresolved V genes, and the cause of the others is not known. Counted in this sample were about 49,000 clones; less than 85% of them appeared once. More than 9% of the sample is held by the ten biggest clonotypes. Read against the paper, the sample's time point label means: pretreatment peripheral blood. The material was PBMCs, obtained around atezolizumab (anti-PD-L1) treatment. These receptors came from a man aged 65 to 85 with urothelial cancer.

V usage is TRBV11-2 and J usage is TRBJ2-3; weak D call: TRBD1 (5 bases). The CDR3 loop spans 15 amino acids. Germline V gene sequence: CDR1 SGHAT, CDR2 FQNNGV. Trimming left V 1 base short and J 1 base short, with 9 bases between. The CDR3 region has the DNA TGTGCCAGCAGCTTAGGGGGCGATGGCACAGATACGCAGTATTTT. Translated: CASSLGGDGTDTQYF.

V is TRBV4-1 and J is TRBJ1-5; D is ambiguous. From germline, CDR1 is MGHRA and CDR2 YSYEKL. This CDR3 is 15 amino acids long. V lost 0 bases, J lost 7 bases, and 13 bases lay in between. CDR3 DNA: TGCGCCAGCAGCCAAGATTTCGGGGAAGGACAGCCCCAGCATTTT. Protein product: CASSQDFGEGQPQHF.

The chain links TRBV18 to TRBJ1-1; D may be TRBD1 (6 bases). The germline V gene has CDR1 KGHSH and CDR2 LQKENI. Trimming stripped 2 bases from V and 0 bases from J, with 13 bases between. The CDR3 contains 16 residues. The CDR3: CASSPISGGLNTEAFF. In nucleotides, the CDR3 is TGTGCCAGCTCACCAATCTCGGGGGGGCTGAACACTGAAGCTTTCTTT.

This clone was observed a few times. The chain combines TRBV28 with TRBJ1-3, with D maybe TRBD1 (5 bases). The V gene lost 3 bases and the J gene lost 3 bases, with 12 bases spanning the gap. The CDR3 spans 15 residues. Germline values: CDR1 MDHEN, CDR2 SYDVKM. CDR3 region: CASSLGTAGGNTIYF. CDR3 DNA: TGTGCCAGCAGTTTGGGGACTGCTGGTGGAAACACCATATATTTT.

The chain joins TRBV28 to TRBJ1-2; the D is unclear. This CDR3 spans 14 amino acids. Germline loops: CDR1 MDHEN, CDR2 SYDVKM. Trimming shortened V by 5 bases and J by 4 bases, and 14 bases separated the two germline ends. The CDR3 loop is CASSPSYQVYGYTF. The CDR3 nucleotides are TGTGCCAGCAGTCCCTCTTACCAGGTCTATGGCTACACCTTC.

This clone turned up a few times. The chain has TRBV27 and TRBJ2-7; TRBD2 matches 10 bases. Germline CDR1 reads MNHEY; CDR2 reads SMNVEV (reference sequence). The CDR3 is 16 residues long. After removal of 5 bases from V and 6 bases from J, the junction contained 13 bases not matched to a gene. CDR3 sequence (DNA): TGTGCCAGCAGTCCTGAGCGGGGGGGGGCTGGTTTCGAGCAGTACTTC. This encodes CASSPERGGAGFEQYF.

V is TRBV5-6 and J is TRBJ1-3; D uncertain. Germline-derived CDR1 and CDR2 are SGHDT and YYEEEE. The V gene lost 1 base and the J gene lost 6 bases, with 11 bases spanning the gap. There are 14 residues in the CDR3. The CDR3 loop reads CASSLWGAANTIYF. CDR3 coding DNA: TGTGCCAGCAGCTTGTGGGGAGCCGCAAACACCATATATTTT.

The rearrangement uses TRBV18 and TRBJ1-1; D may be TRBD1 (6 bases). Looked up from germline, CDR1 is KGHSH and CDR2 is LQKENI. CDR3 length equals 15 residues. V lost 6 bases to trimming and J lost 4 bases, with 18 bases between them. CDR3 region: CASSELQGEATEAFF. In DNA form, the CDR3 reads TGTGCCAGCTCCGAGTTACAGGGTGAGGCCACTGAAGCTTTCTTT.

This sequence joins TRBV5-4 and TRBJ2-5; 10 nucleotides align to TRBD1. With V trimmed by 3 bases and J by 6 bases, 2 bases remained unmatched. Germline V gives CDR1 SGHNT, CDR2 YYREEE (reference sequence). This CDR3 is built from 13 residues. The CDR3 here is CASSSGQGKTQYF. The DNA of the CDR3 is TGTGCCAGCAGCTCGGGACAGGGGAAGACCCAGTACTTC.

The CDR3 reads CASSRWTGDYYEQYF. DNA for the CDR3: TGTGCCAGCAGCCGATGGACAGGGGACTACTACGAGCAGTACTTC. This chain links TRBV7-9 with TRBJ2-7; 9 bases agree with TRBD1. Germline values: CDR1 SEHNR, CDR2 FQNEAQ (reference sequence). Trimming cost V 5 bases and J 3 bases; bases outside gene matches: 8. The CDR3 is 15 residues long.

This clone was detected only once. The chain has TRBV2 and TRBJ1-5; D is possibly TRBD1 (5 bases). CDR3 length: 14 amino acids. V was pared by 6 bases and J by 3 bases, with 12 bases between. CDR1 and CDR2 from the germline V gene are SNHLY and FYNNEI. The CDR3: CASRGGRYNQPQHF. The CDR3 nucleotides read TGTGCCAGCAGGGGGGGACGGTACAATCAGCCCCAGCATTTT.

The chain joins TRBV5-1 to TRBJ1-2, with a possible D match to TRBD1 (6 bases). CDR3 size: 15 residues. The ends were cut back, 2 bases at V and 4 bases at J, with 15 bases in the middle. Per germline, CDR1 SGHRS and CDR2 YFSETQ. For the CDR3, the DNA is TGCGCCAGCAGCTTAGGACAGACGTACGGCTATGGCTACACCTTC. Its protein is CASSLGQTYGYGYTF. The variable domain in full, completed from reference TRBV5-1 and TRBJ1-2, reads KAGVTQTPRYLIKTRGQQVTLSCSPISGHRSVSWYQQTPGQGLQFLFEYFSETQRNKGNFPGRFSGRQFSNSRSEMNVSTLELGDSALYLCASSLGQTYGYGYTFGSGTRLTVV.

The chain couples TRBV7-9 to TRBJ2-2; D is unclear. Germline V lookup: CDR1 SEHNR, CDR2 FQNEAQ (reference sequence). The CDR3 loop spans 12 amino acids. Trimming removed 5 bases from V and 7 bases from J, with 8 bases in between. Here the CDR3 reads CASSTHGGELFF. The DNA for the CDR3 is TGTGCCAGCAGCACTCACGGCGGGGAGCTGTTTTTT.

The V and J genes are TRBV28 and TRBJ1-5; 8 bases line up with TRBD1. This CDR3 contains 14 residues. Trimming took 6 bases from V and 6 from J; bases not matched to a gene: 7. Germline V gives CDR1 MDHEN, CDR2 SYDVKM. The CDR3 DNA is TGTGCCAGCAGCCCAGACAGGGGTGTTCAGCCCCAGCATTTT. Translating gives CASSPDRGVQPQHF.

This clone was counted between two and nine times. The V gene is TRBV7-8, the J gene TRBJ2-1; 8 positions agree with TRBD2. This CDR3 contains 14 residues. Germline V gene data show CDR1 as SGHVS and CDR2 as FQNEAQ. After removal of 5 bases from V and 8 bases from J, the junction contained 8 bases not matched to a gene. The DNA of the CDR3 is TGTGCCAGCAGCACCCGAGCGGGGGCGGATGAGCAGTTCTTC. It is translated as CASSTRAGADEQFF.

The V gene is TRBV28, the J gene TRBJ2-1; 10 bases are a match to TRBD1. Germline V CDR1 and CDR2: MDHEN, SYDVKM. Trimming at V came to 5 bases and at J to 1 base, leaving 5 bases not matched to a gene. This CDR3 contains 16 residues. The CDR3: CASSPGQGGSYNEQFF. The CDR3 DNA follows: TGTGCCAGCAGTCCCGGACAGGGGGGGTCCTACAATGAGCAGTTCTTC.

This chain's CDR3 is CSAVATATNYGYTF. The CDR3 DNA sequence: TGCAGCGCCGTCGCCACAGCTACTAACTATGGCTACACCTTC. J is TRBJ1-2 and V is TRBV29-1; unclear D gene. CDR1 is SQVTM and CDR2 is ANQGSEA in the germline V gene. Trimming took off 7 bases at V and 0 bases at J, with 15 bases between the two ends. This CDR3 contains 14 residues.

This clone has more than one count but fewer than ten. The CDR3 coding sequence is TGTGCCAGCAGCCACGACAAGGAGGACACTGAAGCTTTCTTT. Translated: CASSHDKEDTEAFF. This chain links TRBV5-4 with TRBJ1-1, with unresolved D. V lost 4 bases and J 3 bases, leaving 13 bases between the germline ends. The germline V gene has CDR1 SGHNT and CDR2 YYREEE (reference sequence). This CDR3 is 14 amino acids long.

This rearrangement joins TRBV2 to TRBJ2-2, with 7 bases aligning to TRBD2. This CDR3 contains 15 residues. Trimming removed 6 bases from V and 6 bases from J; junction bases left unmatched: 10. Germline lookup yields CDR1 SNHLY and CDR2 FYNNEI. CDR3 amino acids: CASSAVTSGAGELFF. The CDR3 DNA sequence: TGTGCCAGCAGCGCTGTAACCAGCGGGGCCGGGGAGCTGTTTTTT.

The chain links TRBV7-9 to TRBJ2-5; D is perhaps TRBD2 (5 bases). Germline CDR1 is SEHNR and CDR2 is FQNEAQ (reference sequence). V was cut by 2 bases and J by 1 base, with 11 bases left in between. The CDR3 spans 15 residues. CDR3 sequence: CASSLTGGVQETQYF. As DNA, the CDR3 is TGTGCCAGCAGCTTAACTGGAGGCGTCCAAGAGACCCAGTACTTC.

The count of this clone is one. The chain couples TRBV18 to TRBJ2-7; 8 nucleotides agree with TRBD1. Trimming at V came to 4 bases and at J to 7 bases, leaving 6 bases not matched to a gene. Germline CDR1 reads KGHSH; CDR2 reads LQKENI. The CDR3 covers 13 residues. The CDR3: CASSLTQGDEQYF. CDR3 coding DNA: TGTGCCAGCTCACTTACACAGGGGGATGAGCAGTACTTC. Based on the CDR3 plus reference TRBV18 and TRBJ2-7, the full variable domain is NAGVMQNPRHLVRRRGQEARLRCSPMKGHSHVYWYRQLPEEGLKFMVYLQKENIIDESGMPKERFSAEFPKEGPSILRIQQVVRGDSAAYFCASSLTQGDEQYFGPGTRLTVT.

The chain joins TRBV19 to TRBJ2-6, with 7 bases matching TRBD1. The CDR3 is 18 residues long. CDR1 is LNHDA and CDR2 is SQIVND in the germline V gene (reference sequence). The V segment lost 5 bases and the J segment 0 bases; nucleotides outside the gene matches: 10. Written as DNA, the CDR3 is TGTGCCAGTAGTGGTTCCGGGACAGCCCTCTCTGGGGCCAACGTCCTGACTTTC. Protein: CASSGSGTALSGANVLTF.

The J gene is TRBJ2-3, the V gene TRBV5-1; 8 bases agree with TRBD2. Unmatched junction bases numbered 9, after V lost 5 bases and J lost 1 base. The CDR3 is 16 amino acids. Germline V gene sequence: CDR1 SGHRS, CDR2 YFSETQ. The CDR3 spells CASRLVSGGGTDTQYF. CDR3 nucleotides: TGCGCCAGCAGGCTGGTCTCGGGAGGGGGCACAGATACGCAGTATTTT.

This chain uses TRBV6-5 with TRBJ1-5, with 7 bases matching TRBD1. V was pared by 6 bases and J by 0 bases, with 5 bases of the junction left unmatched. CDR1 and CDR2 from the germline V gene are MNHEY and SVGAGI. This CDR3 comprises 15 residues. The CDR3 sequence: CASSRDRYSNQPQHF. In DNA, the CDR3 is TGTGCCAGCAGCCGGGACAGATATAGCAATCAGCCCCAGCATTTT.

This clone was seen a few times. The chain couples TRBV18 to TRBJ2-2; D may be TRBD2 (6 bases). CDR1 is KGHSH and CDR2 is LQKENI in the germline V gene. Trimming removed 3 bases from V and 3 bases from J, with 11 bases in between. The CDR3 spans 15 residues. The CDR3 DNA reads as TGTGCCAGCTCACCTACTAGCATGGACACCGGGGAGCTGTTTTTT. This sequence encodes CASSPTSMDTGELFF.

This rearrangement joins TRBV30 to TRBJ2-7; D call uncertain. This CDR3 is built from 12 residues. Germline CDR1 GTSNPN, CDR2 SVGIG (reference sequence). Trimming removed 1 base at V and 3 bases at J, with 7 bases between. DNA of the CDR3: TGTGCCTGGAGTGGAGACAACTACGAGCAGTACTTC. It is translated as CAWSGDNYEQYF.

This clone was recorded once. J is TRBJ2-5 and V is TRBV20-1; D not resolved. Germline CDR1 and CDR2: DFQATT and SNEGSKA (reference sequence). The CDR3 sequence is 11 residues long. Trimming left V 6 bases short and J 7 bases short, with 12 bases between. CDR3 in DNA: TGCAGTGCAGTTGCCTCGGGGACCCAGTACTTC. It specifies CSAVASGTQYF.

The rearrangement uses TRBV10-3 and TRBJ2-3, with D perhaps TRBD2 (6 bases). Germline CDR1 and CDR2: ENHRY and SYGVKD. The CDR3 is 13 residues long. V lost 6 bases and J 6 bases, leaving 13 bases between the germline ends. CDR3 DNA: TGTGCCATCAGCCCTGCGACTAGGGATACGCAGTATTTT. Translating it yields CAISPATRDTQYF.

The chain is built from TRBV19 and TRBJ2-2; 10 bases are a match to TRBD2. The CDR3 extends over 16 amino acids. Germline V gene lookup returns CDR1 LNHDA and CDR2 SQIVND (reference sequence). The V and J ends lost 2 bases and 7 bases, in that order; junction bases with no gene match: 7. The CDR3 region has the DNA TGTGCCAGTAGTATATGGACTAGCGGAAGTGACGGGGAGCTGTTTTTT. Translation gives CASSIWTSGSDGELFF.